This TCR beta chain was sequenced for a study of monozygotic twins with inflammatory bowel disease. Remarks on this clonotype: No antigen is known for it.

Two nested PCRs, roughly 16 and 10 cycles, amplified TCRalpha and TCRbeta cDNA. Following a re-call of the 5' RACE reads, TCRdb has one entry per CDR3 protein and lacks DNA. Its listing shows under 150,000 distinct CDR3 sequences. Germline V gene lookup returns CDR1 SGHAT and CDR2 FQNNGV. The CDR3 extends over 16 amino acids. Whole-study findings and limits: Support for any single strong IBD-associated signal or clonotype was not found.

V gene TRBV11-2 combines with J gene TRBJ1-2; without DNA, the TCRdb call of TRBD1 cannot be checked. What was sequenced was blood. The source is a human donor with ulcerative colitis or Crohn's disease, or a healthy co-twin of an affected twin (not recorded which). This CDR3 is CASSLGTGVTNYGYTF.